The present T cell receptor beta chain was sequenced within a study of T cells in Graves' hyperthyroidism and ophthalmopathy. RNA transcripts served as the template for amplifying TCR beta CDR3 regions. When the TCR CDR3 underwent first-round RT-PCR, the HTBI primer set was used. TCRdb independently ran MiXCR on the multiplex PCR reads; one entry per CDR3 protein. The repertoire holds 540,000 or so distinct CDR3 sequences, with about 45% as singletons. The V end was cut by 8 bases, the J end by 2 bases, with 21 bases between. Germline V CDR1 and CDR2: SQVTM, ANQGSEA. This CDR3 contains 15 residues. Sample: peripheral blood or thyroid tissue (not recorded which). This sequence was found in an adult woman with Graves' disease, either hyperthyroidism or ophthalmopathy (not recorded which). This rearrangement joins TRBV29-1 to TRBJ2-5, with D maybe TRBD1 (6 bases). CDR3 region: CSTDITKQGQETQYF. DNA for the CDR3: TGCAGCACAGATATAACAAAACAGGGACAAGAGACCCAGTACTTC.